The 19 T cell receptor beta chains below all came from one sample that was sequenced in a study of regulatory T cells in long-lasting Graves disease. Arm-PCR of CDR3 regions with iRepertoire HTBI primers generated TCR beta libraries. MiXCR, run by TCRdb on the multiplex PCR reads, gives a single entry per CDR3 protein. The sample consists of 450,000 to 700,000 distinct CDR3 sequences, less than 15% of them appearing once. Time point defined: newly diagnosed GD, antithyroid drugs for less than 3 months. TCR sequences were obtained from RNA taken from PBMCs. These data also featured in a second study, about T cells in Graves' hyperthyroidism and ophthalmopathy.

Sequencing used peripheral blood mononuclear cells (PBMCs), obtained at new diagnosis, from a patient treated with antithyroid drugs. These receptors all come from a man aged 25 to 40 with Graves disease.

Points on this clonotype: This may be a read error: a much more frequent sequence differs by one nucleotide. The CDR3 carries no conserved terminal phenylalanine or tryptophan, so it likely arises from a read error. The chain couples TRBV12-3 or TRBV12-4 to TRBJ1-5; D may be TRBD1 (6 bases). The V and J ends lost 4 bases and 7 bases respectively, with 20 bases between them. The CDR3 runs 16 residues. The CDR3 spells CASSSRSNRVTQPQHL. The CDR3 DNA is TGTGCCAGCAGTTCCCGATCGAACAGGGTAACGCAGCCCCAGCATCTT.

A few counts support this clonotype. V and J are TRBV20-1 and TRBJ1-1, with TRBD1 identical over 8 bases. The CDR3 contains 13 residues. The germline V gene has CDR1 DFQATT and CDR2 SNEGSKA (reference sequence). After removal of 3 bases from V and 6 bases from J, the junction contained 6 bases not matched to a gene. The CDR3 region is CSASVQGVSEAFF. The DNA of the CDR3 is TGCAGTGCTAGCGTACAGGGGGTCTCTGAAGCTTTCTTT.

This clonotype was seen ten or more times. V and J are TRBV7-9 and TRBJ1-2; D might be TRBD1 (6 bases). Looked up from germline, CDR1 is SEHNR and CDR2 is FQNEAQ (reference sequence). Trimming removed 4 bases from V and 3 bases from J, with 27 bases in between. This CDR3 comprises 19 residues. CDR3 region: CASSSKSGHRATRDYGYTF. The CDR3 DNA reads TGTGCCAGCAGCTCCAAGTCGGGACACAGGGCAACTCGGGACTATGGCTACACCTTC.

This clonotype was recorded at least ten times. The J gene is TRBJ2-5, the V gene TRBV9; possibly TRBD1 or TRBD2 for D (5 bases each). V dropped 0 bases and J dropped 0 bases, with 6 bases sitting between them. The CDR3 loop spans 14 amino acids. CDR1 and CDR2 (germline): SGDLS, YYNGEE. The CDR3 nucleotides are TGTGCCAGCAGCGTAGTGGGGGACCAAGAGACCCAGTACTTC. Its translation is CASSVVGDQETQYF.

This clonotype was counted a few times. A read error may be the cause here, since a much bigger clone is one base away. The chain couples TRBV6-1 to TRBJ2-5, with 9 bases matching TRBD2. CDR3 length equals 18 residues. Germline CDR1 reads MNHNS; CDR2 reads SASEGT. CDR3 in amino acids: CASRKGVAGEFTEEAQYF. In DNA form, the CDR3 reads TGTGCCAGCAGGAAAGGAGTAGCGGGAGAATTTACAGAAGAGGCCCAGTACTTC.

This clonotype was counted between two and nine times. The chain joins TRBV4-1 to TRBJ1-3; 8 bases are shared with TRBD1. Germline lookup yields CDR1 MGHRA and CDR2 YSYEKL. V was clipped by 3 bases and J by 3 bases; unmatched bases: 4. The length of the CDR3 is 15 residues. CDR3 residues: CASSQDRAGGNTIYF. Written as DNA, the CDR3 is TGCGCCAGCAGCCAGGACAGGGCGGGTGGAAACACCATATATTTT.

This clonotype has a count of ten or more. The chain uses TRBV6-5 and TRBJ2-3, with 9 bases aligning to TRBD2. J gave up 4 bases and V 2 bases, and 10 bases lay outside the gene matches. The CDR3 sequence is 17 residues long. Germline CDR1 is MNHEY and CDR2 is SVGAGI. Here the CDR3 DNA reads TGTGCCAGCAGTTACATCCAAGGCGGGAGGGCCGCAGATACGCAGTATTTT. This codes for CASSYIQGGRAADTQYF.

This clonotype was picked up many times. The V and J genes are TRBV24-1 and TRBJ1-5; D is ambiguous. This CDR3 contains 12 residues. The V and J ends lost 1 base and 15 bases respectively, with 12 bases between them. The germline gives CDR1 KGHDR, CDR2 SFDVKD. The CDR3 DNA sequence: TGTGCCACCAGTGATTTTTTGGGCAAGCGGCATTTT. It encodes CATSDFLGKRHF.

This rearrangement joins TRBV5-1 to TRBJ2-1; D unclear. The CDR3 spans 16 residues. Germline CDR1 and CDR2: SGHRS and YFSETQ. Trimming stripped 1 base from V and 7 bases from J, with 18 bases between. DNA of the CDR3: TGCGCCAGCAGCTTGCAAGGGCAGGTAGTCGGGAATGAGCAGTTCTTC. As protein: CASSLQGQVVGNEQFF.

There are many counts of this clonotype. The chain employs TRBV14 and TRBJ2-1; 15 positions match TRBD2. With V trimmed by 4 bases and J by 6 bases, 4 bases remained unmatched. CDR1 and CDR2 (germline): SGHDN, FVKESK. CDR3 length equals 16 residues. The CDR3 protein is CASSPWGLAGGNEQFF. CDR3 nucleotide sequence: TGTGCCAGCAGCCCTTGGGGACTAGCGGGAGGCAATGAGCAGTTCTTC.

This chain uses TRBV30 with TRBJ1-3; 8 nucleotides line up with TRBD1. Germline V gene data show CDR1 as GTSNPN and CDR2 as SVGIG (reference sequence). The V segment lost 4 bases and the J segment 3 bases; nucleotides outside the gene matches: 2. This CDR3 comprises 13 residues. This chain's CDR3 is CAWIRGLGNTIYF. The DNA for the CDR3 is TGTGCCTGGATCAGGGGGCTTGGAAACACCATATATTTT.

This clonotype was seen at least ten times. The chain's CDR3 is CASSPLERGIFRSTEAFF. In DNA, the CDR3 is TGTGCCAGTAGTCCCCTAGAGAGGGGAATTTTCCGTTCCACTGAAGCTTTCTTT. This sequence joins TRBV19 and TRBJ1-1; D possibly corresponds to TRBD1 (5 bases). Germline loops: CDR1 LNHDA, CDR2 SQIVND (reference sequence). The CDR3 consists of 18 residues. The germline V and J ends were trimmed by 5 bases and 4 bases, with 26 bases remaining between them.

Here the CDR3 reads CASSSRPPGTGGDEQFF. The CDR3 DNA reads TGTGCCAGCAGCTCCCGCCCCCCCGGGACAGGGGGCGATGAGCAGTTCTTC. The chain links TRBV7-9 to TRBJ2-1; the match to TRBD1 covers 12 bases. Germline-derived CDR1 and CDR2 are SEHNR and FQNEAQ (reference sequence). This CDR3 contains 17 residues. V trimming: 4 bases; J trimming: 8 bases; junction bases outside the gene matches: 12.

This clonotype showed up many times. V is TRBV10-3 and J is TRBJ2-5; weak D call: TRBD2 (6 bases). The CDR3 length is 13 residues. Trimming removed 6 bases at V and 5 bases at J, with 13 bases between. CDR1 ENHRY and CDR2 SYGVKD come from the germline V gene. CDR3 amino acids: CAIRGDFTETQYF. As DNA, the CDR3 is TGTGCCATCAGGGGGGACTTCACGGAGACCCAGTACTTC.

V usage is TRBV9 and J usage is TRBJ2-1; D remains ambiguous. Germline CDR1 reads SGDLS; CDR2 reads YYNGEE. The CDR3 runs to 15 residues. The V end lost 0 bases, the J end lost 2 bases, and 9 bases lay between the germline ends. The CDR3 sequence is CASSVGPSTYNEQFF. In DNA, the CDR3 is TGTGCCAGCAGCGTAGGTCCCTCTACCTACAATGAGCAGTTCTTC.

This clonotype was observed at least ten times. This chain links TRBV5-1 with TRBJ2-3; TRBD2 agrees at 13 bases. There are 17 residues in the CDR3. The germline V gene has CDR1 SGHRS and CDR2 YFSETQ. The trim removed 4 bases at V and 3 bases at J, leaving 8 bases unmatched. CDR3 nucleotide sequence: TGCGCCAGCAGCGATCCAAGGACTAGCGGGAGTACAGATACGCAGTATTTT. This translates into CASSDPRTSGSTDTQYF.

This clonotype was observed at least ten times. V usage is TRBV5-1 and J usage is TRBJ1-1; D is uncertain. Trimming stripped 3 bases from V and 4 bases from J, with 16 bases between. CDR1 and CDR2 from the germline V gene are SGHRS and YFSETQ. The CDR3 runs 15 residues. The CDR3 sequence is CASSSKGPRGTEAFF. The CDR3 DNA sequence: TGCGCCAGCAGCTCGAAAGGACCCCGGGGCACTGAAGCTTTCTTT.

There are many counts of this clonotype. The chain has TRBV10-1 and TRBJ2-1; D not resolved. Trimming took off 3 bases at V and 9 bases at J, with 15 bases between the two ends. Germline-derived CDR1 and CDR2 are WNHNN and SYGVQD (reference sequence). There are 14 residues in the CDR3. The CDR3: CASSDLLFGSEQFF. As DNA, the CDR3 is TGCGCCAGCAGTGACCTCCTATTCGGTAGTGAGCAGTTCTTC.

The rearrangement joins TRBV24-1 to TRBJ2-5; D tentatively reads TRBD1 or TRBD2 (5 bases each). CDR1 is KGHDR and CDR2 is SFDVKD in the germline V gene. V was pared by 9 bases and J by 5 bases, with 12 bases between. There are 12 residues in the CDR3. The CDR3 sequence: CATRGAEETQYF. The CDR3 coding sequence is TGTGCCACCCGAGGGGCGGAGGAGACCCAGTACTTC.